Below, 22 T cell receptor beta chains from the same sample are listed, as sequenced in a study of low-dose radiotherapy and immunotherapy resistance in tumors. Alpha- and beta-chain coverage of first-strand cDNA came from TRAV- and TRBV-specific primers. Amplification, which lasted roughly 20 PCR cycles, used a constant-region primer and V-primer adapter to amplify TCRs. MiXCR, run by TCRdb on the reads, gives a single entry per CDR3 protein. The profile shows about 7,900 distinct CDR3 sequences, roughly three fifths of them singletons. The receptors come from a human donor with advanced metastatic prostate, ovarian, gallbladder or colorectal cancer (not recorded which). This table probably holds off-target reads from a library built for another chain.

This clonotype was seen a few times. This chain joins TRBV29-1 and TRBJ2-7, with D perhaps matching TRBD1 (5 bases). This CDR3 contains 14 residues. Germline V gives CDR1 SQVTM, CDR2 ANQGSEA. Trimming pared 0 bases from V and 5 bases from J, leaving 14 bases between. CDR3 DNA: TGCAGCGTTGAAGATTCCGGCAGGGTTGACGAGCAGTACTTC. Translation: CSVEDSGRVDEQYF.

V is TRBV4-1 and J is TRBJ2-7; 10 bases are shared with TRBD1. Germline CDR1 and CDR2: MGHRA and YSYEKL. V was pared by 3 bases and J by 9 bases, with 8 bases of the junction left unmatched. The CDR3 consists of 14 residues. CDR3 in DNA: TGCGCCAGCAGCCACGAGACAGGGGGCATGGCGCAGTACTTC. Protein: CASSHETGGMAQYF.

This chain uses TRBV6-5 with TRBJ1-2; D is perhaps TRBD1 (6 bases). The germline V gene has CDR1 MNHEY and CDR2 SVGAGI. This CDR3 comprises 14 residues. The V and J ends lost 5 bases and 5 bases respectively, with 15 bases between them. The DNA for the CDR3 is TGTGCCAGCAGTAGGGGGGGTGAATCATATGGCTACACCTTC. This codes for CASSRGGESYGYTF.

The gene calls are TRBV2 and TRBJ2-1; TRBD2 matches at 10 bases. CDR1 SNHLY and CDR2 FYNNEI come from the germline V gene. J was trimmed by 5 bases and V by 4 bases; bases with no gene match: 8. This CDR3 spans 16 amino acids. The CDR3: CASSAASGSVDNEQFF. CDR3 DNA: TGTGCCAGCAGTGCGGCTAGCGGGAGTGTCGACAATGAGCAGTTCTTC. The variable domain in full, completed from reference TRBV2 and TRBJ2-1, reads EPEVTQTPSHQVTQMGQEVILRCVPISNHLYFYWYRQILGQKVEFLVSFYNNEISEKSEIFDDQFSVERPDGSNFTLKIRSTKLEDSAMYFCASSAASGSVDNEQFFGPGTRLTVL.

In DNA, the CDR3 is TGTGCCATCAGCCTAGCGGTGACCGGGGAGCTGTTTTTT. It translates to CAISLAVTGELFF. The J gene is TRBJ2-2, the V gene TRBV10-3; 7 bases are shared with TRBD2. CDR1 is ENHRY, CDR2 SYGVKD, per germline. CDR3 length equals 13 residues. V was clipped by 6 bases and J by 5 bases; unmatched bases: 3.

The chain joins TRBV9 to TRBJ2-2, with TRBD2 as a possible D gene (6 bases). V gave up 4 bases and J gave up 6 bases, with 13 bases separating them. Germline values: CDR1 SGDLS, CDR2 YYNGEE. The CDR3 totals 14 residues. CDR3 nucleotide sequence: TGTGCCAGCAGCCCCTTTAGCGGACCCGGGGAGCTGTTTTTT. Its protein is CASSPFSGPGELFF.

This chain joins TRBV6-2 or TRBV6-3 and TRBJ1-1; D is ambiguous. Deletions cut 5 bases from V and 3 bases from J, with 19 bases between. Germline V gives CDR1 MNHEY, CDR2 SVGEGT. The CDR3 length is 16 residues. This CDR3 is CASSPSGMREYTEAFF. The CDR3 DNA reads TGTGCCAGCAGTCCCTCCGGTATGAGGGAGTACACTGAAGCTTTCTTT.

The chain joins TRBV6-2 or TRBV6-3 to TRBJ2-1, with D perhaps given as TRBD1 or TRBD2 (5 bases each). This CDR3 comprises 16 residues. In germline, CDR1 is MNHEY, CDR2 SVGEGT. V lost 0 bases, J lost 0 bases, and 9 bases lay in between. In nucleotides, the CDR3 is TGTGCCAGCAGTTACTCTCGGGGCATCTCCTACAATGAGCAGTTCTTC. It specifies CASSYSRGISYNEQFF.

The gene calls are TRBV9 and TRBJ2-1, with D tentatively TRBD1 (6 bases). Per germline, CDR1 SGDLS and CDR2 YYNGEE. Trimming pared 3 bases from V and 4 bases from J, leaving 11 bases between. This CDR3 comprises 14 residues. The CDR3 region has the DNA TGTGCCAGCAGCGACGGGACATCTTACAATGAGCAGTTCTTC. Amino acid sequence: CASSDGTSYNEQFF.

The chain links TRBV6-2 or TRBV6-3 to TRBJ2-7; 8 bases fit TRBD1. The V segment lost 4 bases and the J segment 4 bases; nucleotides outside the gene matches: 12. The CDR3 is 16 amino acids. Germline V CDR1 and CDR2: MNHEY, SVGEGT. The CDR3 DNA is TGTGCCAGCAGTTTCCCCCCGGGACAGGTTTCTTACGAGCAGTACTTC. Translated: CASSFPPGQVSYEQYF.

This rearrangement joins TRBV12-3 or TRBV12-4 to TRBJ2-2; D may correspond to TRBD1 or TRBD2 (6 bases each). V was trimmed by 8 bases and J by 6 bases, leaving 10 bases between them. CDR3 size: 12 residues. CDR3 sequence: CASLRGAGELFF. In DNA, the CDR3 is TGTGCCAGCCTGAGGGGGGCCGGGGAGCTGTTTTTT.

The CDR3 nucleotides read TGTGCCAGCAGTTACTCGGGAGGGGGCTCCGGGGAGCTGTTTTTT. Protein sequence: CASSYSGGGSGELFF. This chain connects TRBV6-5 to TRBJ2-2; the D gene could be TRBD1 or TRBD2 (7 bases each). This CDR3 has 15 amino acids. V lost 0 bases to trimming and J lost 6 bases, with 11 bases between them. From germline, CDR1 is MNHEY and CDR2 SVGAGI.

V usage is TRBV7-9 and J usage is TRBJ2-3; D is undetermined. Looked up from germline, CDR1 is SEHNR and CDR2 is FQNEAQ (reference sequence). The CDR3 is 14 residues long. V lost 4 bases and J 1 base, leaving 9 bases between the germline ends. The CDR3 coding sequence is TGTGCCAGCAGCTCCTGGGAACGCACAGATACGCAGTATTTT. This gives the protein CASSSWERTDTQYF.

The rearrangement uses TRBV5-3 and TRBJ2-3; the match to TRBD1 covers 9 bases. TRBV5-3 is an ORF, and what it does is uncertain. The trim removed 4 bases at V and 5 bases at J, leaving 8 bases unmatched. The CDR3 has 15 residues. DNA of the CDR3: TGTGCCAGAAGCAACCGGGACAGGGTAGGAGATACGCAGTATTTT. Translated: CARSNRDRVGDTQYF.

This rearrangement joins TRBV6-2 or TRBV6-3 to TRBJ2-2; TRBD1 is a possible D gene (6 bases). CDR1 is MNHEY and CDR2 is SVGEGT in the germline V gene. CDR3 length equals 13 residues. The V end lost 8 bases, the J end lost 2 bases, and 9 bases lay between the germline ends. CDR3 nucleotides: TGTGCCAGCCGGACAGACAACACCGGGGAGCTGTTTTTT. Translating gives CASRTDNTGELFF.

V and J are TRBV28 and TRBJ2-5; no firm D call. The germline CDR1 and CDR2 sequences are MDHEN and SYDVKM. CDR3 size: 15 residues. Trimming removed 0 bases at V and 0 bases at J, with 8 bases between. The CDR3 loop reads CASSLWRQDQETQYF. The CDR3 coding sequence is TGTGCCAGCAGTTTATGGAGGCAGGACCAAGAGACCCAGTACTTC.

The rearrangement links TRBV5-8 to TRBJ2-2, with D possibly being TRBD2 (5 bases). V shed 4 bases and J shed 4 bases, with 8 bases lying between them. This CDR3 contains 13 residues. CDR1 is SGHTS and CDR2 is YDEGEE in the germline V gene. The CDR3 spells CASSKTTTGELFF. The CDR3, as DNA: TGTGCCAGCAGCAAGACTACCACCGGGGAGCTGTTTTTT.

CDR3 sequence (DNA): TGCGCCAGCTCTACCGGGGACATCTACAATGAGCAGTTCTTC. Translation: CASSTGDIYNEQFF. V is TRBV5-1 and J is TRBJ2-1; possibly TRBD1 for D (6 bases). CDR1 and CDR2 from the germline V gene are SGHRS and YFSETQ. Trimming removed 7 bases at V and 3 bases at J, with 14 bases between. The length of the CDR3 is 14 residues.

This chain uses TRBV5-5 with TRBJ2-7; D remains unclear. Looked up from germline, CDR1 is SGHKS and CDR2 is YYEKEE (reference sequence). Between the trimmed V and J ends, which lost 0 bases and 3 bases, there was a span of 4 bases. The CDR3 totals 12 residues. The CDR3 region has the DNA TGTGCCAGCAGCTTGGACCTCTACGAGCAGTACTTC. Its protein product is CASSLDLYEQYF.

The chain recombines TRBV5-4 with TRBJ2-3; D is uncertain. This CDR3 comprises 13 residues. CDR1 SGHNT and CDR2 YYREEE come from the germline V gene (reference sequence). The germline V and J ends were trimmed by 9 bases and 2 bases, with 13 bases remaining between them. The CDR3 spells CAIPTGHTDTQYF. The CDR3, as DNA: TGTGCCATCCCCACGGGTCACACAGATACGCAGTATTTT. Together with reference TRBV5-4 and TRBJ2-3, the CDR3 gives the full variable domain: ETGVTQSPTHLIKTRGQQVTLRCSSQSGHNTVSWYQQALGQGPQFIFQYYREEENGRGNFPPRFSGLQFPNYSSELNVNALELDDSALYLCAIPTGHTDTQYFGPGTRLTVL.

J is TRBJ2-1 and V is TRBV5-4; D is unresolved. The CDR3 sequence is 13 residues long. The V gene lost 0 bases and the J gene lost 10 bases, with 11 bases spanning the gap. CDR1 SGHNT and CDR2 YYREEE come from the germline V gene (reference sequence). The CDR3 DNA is TGTGCCAGCAGCTTGGCCCATGGCGAGGAGCAGTTCTTC. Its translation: CASSLAHGEEQFF.

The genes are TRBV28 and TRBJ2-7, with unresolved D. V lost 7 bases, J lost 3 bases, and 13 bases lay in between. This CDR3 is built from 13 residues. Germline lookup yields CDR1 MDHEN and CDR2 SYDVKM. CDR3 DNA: TGTGCCAGCACAGGACCCGCTCTCTACGAGCAGTACTTC. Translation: CASTGPALYEQYF.